These 5 T cell receptor beta chains came from one sample sequenced in a study of T cell repertoires in cytomegalovirus infection. MiXCR was run by TCRdb on the reads, yielding one entry per CDR3 protein. The repertoire holds 500,000 to 600,000 distinct CDR3 sequences, about 15% seen once, with roughly a quarter in the top ten. Sequencing was carried out using CD8+ T cells from PBMCs. Receptors originate from a human donor in good health (CMV status not recorded). Some clones in this sample may be carry-over from other donors' samples.

This clonotype was observed a handful of times. The CDR3 region is CASSLWDWRAYSPLHF. In nucleotides, the CDR3 is TGTGCCAGCAGTTTGTGGGATTGGAGAGCTTATTCACCCCTCCACTTT. This chain joins TRBV28 and TRBJ1-6; no reliable D call. The CDR3 contains 16 residues. CDR1 MDHEN and CDR2 SYDVKM come from the germline V gene. Trimming cost V 3 bases and J 8 bases, with 17 bases left between them.

This clonotype was counted ten times or more. This chain uses TRBV6-1 with TRBJ2-3, with D possibly being TRBD2 (6 bases). The CDR3 runs to 14 residues. Germline V CDR1 and CDR2: MNHNS, SASEGT. The V gene lost 3 bases and the J gene lost 5 bases, with 12 bases spanning the gap. Here the CDR3 DNA reads TGTGCCAGCAGTGAGGAGGGCGATATAGATACGCAGTATTTT. Translating gives CASSEEGDIDTQYF.

This clonotype was detected many times. As DNA, the CDR3 is TGCGCCAGCAGCCAAGTGACAGGACCGAGGGGCTACACCTTC. Its translation: CASSQVTGPRGYTF. This chain joins TRBV4-1 and TRBJ1-2; tentatively, D is TRBD1 (6 bases). Germline CDR1 is MGHRA and CDR2 is YSYEKL. Trimming shortened V by 1 base and J by 8 bases, and 14 bases separated the two germline ends. This CDR3 has 14 amino acids.

This clonotype was counted a few times. This rearrangement joins TRBV27 to TRBJ2-5, with unresolved D. V lost 3 bases to trimming and J lost 2 bases, with 10 bases between them. CDR1 and CDR2 (germline): MNHEY, SMNVEV (reference sequence). This CDR3 contains 14 residues. CDR3 coding DNA: TGTGCCAGCAGTTTCCGTCCACAGCAAGAGACCCAGTACTTC. Its protein product is CASSFRPQQETQYF.

In its sample, this clonotype was seen a few times. J is TRBJ1-5 and V is TRBV2, with TRBD1 as a possible D gene (6 bases). Germline lookup yields CDR1 SNHLY and CDR2 FYNNEI. The CDR3 is 15 residues long. V was pared by 6 bases and J by 1 base, with 13 bases between. The CDR3 reads CASSATRGSNQPQHF. The CDR3 bases are TGTGCCAGCAGCGCTACCAGGGGAAGCAATCAGCCCCAGCATTTT. Using reference TRBV2 and TRBJ1-5 for the parts outside the CDR3, the full variable domain is EPEVTQTPSHQVTQMGQEVILRCVPISNHLYFYWYRQILGQKVEFLVSFYNNEISEKSEIFDDQFSVERPDGSNFTLKIRSTKLEDSAMYFCASSATRGSNQPQHFGDGTRLSIL.